The text below deals with one T cell receptor beta chain. Under the authors' procedure: Cell counts per sample came from amplifying reference gene primers. Profiled with immunoSEQ multiplex PCR; TCRdb holds only in-frame clones, not every one. The DNA gave D and trimming, while V, J and clone size come from that table. Of 150,000 or so clones listed, approximately 80% are singletons. The data are from a study of blood T cell repertoires in COVID-19. For the study at large: PBMCs, B-cell-depleted T cells, or T cells were the source of the cDNA or gDNA that made up the material.

From germline, CDR1 is SQVTM and CDR2 ANQGSEA. V shed 0 bases and J shed 1 base, with 9 bases lying between them. The CDR3 covers 14 residues. V usage is TRBV29-1 and J usage is TRBJ2-5; no clear D. The source material was peripheral blood. The receptor was isolated from a woman aged 60 to 75 with COVID-19, enrolled during active disease. DNA for the CDR3: TGCAGCGTTGAAGAAACCACTTCCCAAGAGACCCAGTACTTC. This translates into CSVEETTSQETQYF.